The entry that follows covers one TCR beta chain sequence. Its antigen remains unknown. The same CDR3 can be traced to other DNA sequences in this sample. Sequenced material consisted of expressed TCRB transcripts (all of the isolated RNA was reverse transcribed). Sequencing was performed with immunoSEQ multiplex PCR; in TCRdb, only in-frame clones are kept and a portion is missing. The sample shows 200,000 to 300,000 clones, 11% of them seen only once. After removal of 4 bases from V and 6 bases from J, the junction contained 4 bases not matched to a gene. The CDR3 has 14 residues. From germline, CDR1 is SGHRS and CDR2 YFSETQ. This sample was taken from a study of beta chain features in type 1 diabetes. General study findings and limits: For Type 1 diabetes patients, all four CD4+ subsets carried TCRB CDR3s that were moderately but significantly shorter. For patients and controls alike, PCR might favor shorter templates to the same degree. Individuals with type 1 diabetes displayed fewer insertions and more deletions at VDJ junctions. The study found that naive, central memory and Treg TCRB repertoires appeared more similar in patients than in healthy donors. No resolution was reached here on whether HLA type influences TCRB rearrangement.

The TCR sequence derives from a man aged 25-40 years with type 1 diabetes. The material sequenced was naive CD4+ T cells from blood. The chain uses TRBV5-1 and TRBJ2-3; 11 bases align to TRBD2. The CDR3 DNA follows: TGCGCCAGCAGCGATGCTAGCGGGGGGGATACGCAGTATTTT. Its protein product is CASSDASGGDTQYF.